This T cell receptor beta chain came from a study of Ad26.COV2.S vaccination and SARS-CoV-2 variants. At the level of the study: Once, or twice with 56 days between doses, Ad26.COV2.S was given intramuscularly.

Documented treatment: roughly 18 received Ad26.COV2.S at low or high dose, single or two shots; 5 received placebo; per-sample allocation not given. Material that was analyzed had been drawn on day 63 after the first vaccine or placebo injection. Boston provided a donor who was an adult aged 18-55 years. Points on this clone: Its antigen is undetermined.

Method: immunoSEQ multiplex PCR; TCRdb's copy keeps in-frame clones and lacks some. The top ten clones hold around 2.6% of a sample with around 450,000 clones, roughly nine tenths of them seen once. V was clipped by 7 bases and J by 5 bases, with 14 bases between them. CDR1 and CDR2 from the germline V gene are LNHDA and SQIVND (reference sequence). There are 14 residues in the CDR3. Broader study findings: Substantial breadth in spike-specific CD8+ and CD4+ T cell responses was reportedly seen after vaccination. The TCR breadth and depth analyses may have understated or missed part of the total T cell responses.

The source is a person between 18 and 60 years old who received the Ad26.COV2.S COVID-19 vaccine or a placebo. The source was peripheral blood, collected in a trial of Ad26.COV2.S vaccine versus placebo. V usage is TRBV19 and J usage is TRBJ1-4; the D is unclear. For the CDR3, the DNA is TGTGCCAGTACCGAAGCATGGAACAATGAAAAACTGTTTTTT. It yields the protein CASTEAWNNEKLFF.